Below, 16 T cell receptor beta chains from the same sample are listed, as sequenced in a study of identical twins. Using its own MiXCR run on the 5' RACE reads, TCRdb lists one record per CDR3 protein. The sample carries 350,000 to 600,000 distinct CDR3 sequences, 13% to 15% recorded once. In addition, the sample was reused for a study of yellow fever vaccine responses in identical twins.

The sample comprised CD4+ T cells sorted from blood. These TCRs come from a woman younger than 35 in good health.

This clonotype was observed a single time. Given a much more abundant clone one base away, this may be a read error. The V call is TRBV7-2, the J call TRBJ2-2; D is unresolved. Between the trimmed V and J ends, which lost 4 bases and 4 bases, there was a span of 4 bases. Germline V gives CDR1 SGHTA, CDR2 FQGNSA. This CDR3 spans 12 amino acids. The CDR3 reads CASSSTTGELFF. In nucleotides, the CDR3 is TGTGCCAGCAGCTCTACCACCGGGGAGCTGTTTTTT.

The table lists this clonotype with many counts. The rearrangement links TRBV6-2 or TRBV6-3 to TRBJ2-7, with D tentatively TRBD2 (6 bases). Germline CDR1 reads MNHEY; CDR2 reads SVGEGT. Trimming cost V 6 bases and J 4 bases, with 19 bases left between them. This CDR3 has 15 residues. CDR3 sequence (DNA): TGTGCCAGCAGGCCTGCCGGGACTGGCATATACGAGCAGTACTTC. Translation gives CASRPAGTGIYEQYF.

This clonotype was seen a handful of times. The chain recombines TRBV5-1 with TRBJ2-7; TRBD2 might be the D (5 bases). Germline CDR1 SGHRS, CDR2 YFSETQ. This CDR3 has 17 amino acids. Between the trimmed V and J ends, which lost 0 bases and 2 bases, there was a span of 18 bases. CDR3 residues: CASSLARLVGSTYEQYF. As DNA, the CDR3 is TGCGCCAGCAGCTTGGCCCGTTTGGTGGGGAGCACCTACGAGCAGTACTTC. The full variable domain, rest sourced from reference TRBV5-1 and TRBJ2-7, is KAGVTQTPRYLIKTRGQQVTLSCSPISGHRSVSWYQQTPGQGLQFLFEYFSETQRNKGNFPGRFSGRQFSNSRSEMNVSTLELGDSALYLCASSLARLVGSTYEQYFGPGTRLTVT.

This clonotype has only a few counts. The chain employs TRBV6-5 and TRBJ2-1, with D perhaps TRBD1 (5 bases). The CDR3 covers 12 residues. Germline assignment: CDR1 MNHEY and CDR2 SVGAGI. The V and J ends lost 2 bases and 12 bases respectively, with 11 bases between them. Written as DNA, the CDR3 is TGTGCCAGCAGTTACGGAGCTGGGGCGCAGTTCTTC. As protein: CASSYGAGAQFF.

The gene calls are TRBV30 and TRBJ2-4, with D maybe TRBD2 (5 bases). CDR1 is GTSNPN and CDR2 is SVGIG in the germline V gene (reference sequence). CDR3 size: 13 residues. The V end was cut by 0 bases, the J end by 6 bases, with 9 bases between. CDR3 region: CAWSVGDGNIQYF. The CDR3 DNA is TGTGCCTGGAGTGTCGGGGATGGAAACATTCAGTACTTC.

This clonotype has at least ten counts. This chain joins TRBV29-1 and TRBJ2-5, with TRBD1 identical over 8 bases. Germline CDR1 is SQVTM and CDR2 is ANQGSEA. V was pared by 7 bases and J by 3 bases, with 4 bases of the junction left unmatched. CDR3 size: 12 residues. CDR3 sequence: CSGLTGEETQYF. In DNA, the CDR3 is TGCAGCGGCCTGACAGGGGAAGAGACCCAGTACTTC.

This sequence joins TRBV29-1 and TRBJ2-3, with D perhaps matching TRBD2 (6 bases). The CDR3 is 14 residues long. The germline CDR1 and CDR2 sequences are SQVTM and ANQGSEA. V dropped 4 bases and J dropped 6 bases, with 17 bases sitting between them. CDR3 amino acids: CSVVSGSRGDTQYF. The CDR3 nucleotides read TGCAGCGTTGTTTCGGGGAGCCGGGGGGATACGCAGTATTTT.

This clonotype has just a few counts. This rearrangement joins TRBV5-1 to TRBJ2-4, with D unresolved. Germline loops: CDR1 SGHRS, CDR2 YFSETQ. This CDR3 spans 14 amino acids. V was clipped by 2 bases and J by 7 bases, with 13 bases between them. The CDR3 nucleotides read TGCGCCAGCAGCTTCCAACAGCCCTCGAACATTCAGTACTTC. This sequence encodes CASSFQQPSNIQYF.

This clonotype has at least ten counts. This chain links TRBV29-1 with TRBJ2-7; D is perhaps TRBD2 (5 bases). Germline-derived CDR1 and CDR2 are SQVTM and ANQGSEA. CDR3 length: 13 amino acids. Deletions cut 3 bases from V and 7 bases from J, with 16 bases between. CDR3 region: CSVETDGGREQYF. In nucleotides, the CDR3 is TGCAGCGTTGAGACGGACGGAGGTAGGGAGCAGTACTTC.

The genes are TRBV10-3 and TRBJ2-3; 7 bases align to TRBD2. V shed 6 bases, J shed 4 bases, and the junction held 13 bases outside the gene matches. Germline V gene sequence: CDR1 ENHRY, CDR2 SYGVKD. The CDR3 is 16 amino acids. CDR3 sequence reads: CAISSGTLAFSDTQYF. As DNA, the CDR3 is TGTGCCATCAGCAGCGGCACACTAGCGTTCTCAGATACGCAGTATTTT.

This chain links TRBV9 with TRBJ2-5, with D possibly matching TRBD1 (6 bases). Trimming cost V 3 bases and J 4 bases, with 13 bases left between them. Germline V gene lookup returns CDR1 SGDLS and CDR2 YYNGEE. The CDR3 covers 14 residues. The DNA for the CDR3 is TGTGCCAGCAGCGCATCAGGGGAGACAGAGACCCAGTACTTC. Its translation is CASSASGETETQYF.

This clonotype has only a few counts. In DNA, the CDR3 is TGCGCCAGCAGCCTAAGAACAGCTGATAGCATTCAGTACTTC. This translates into CASSLRTADSIQYF. This chain links TRBV5-1 with TRBJ2-4; no clear D gene. This CDR3 comprises 14 residues. The germline V gene has CDR1 SGHRS and CDR2 YFSETQ. Trimming stripped 4 bases from V and 9 bases from J, with 17 bases between.

This rearrangement joins TRBV3-1 to TRBJ2-3; 11 bases map to TRBD2. V shed 4 bases, J shed 8 bases, and the junction held 8 bases outside the gene matches. The germline gives CDR1 LGHDT, CDR2 YNNKEL (reference sequence). This CDR3 is built from 15 residues. CDR3 sequence: CASSPMATSGATQYF. CDR3 coding DNA: TGTGCCAGCAGCCCGATGGCGACTAGCGGGGCTACGCAGTATTTT.

The chain joins TRBV7-9 to TRBJ2-5; a weak D match, TRBD2 (6 bases). This CDR3 spans 15 amino acids. Trimming took off 5 bases at V and 2 bases at J, with 15 bases between the two ends. CDR1 is SEHNR and CDR2 is FQNEAQ in the germline V gene (reference sequence). CDR3 nucleotide sequence: TGTGCCAGCAGCGCTGACGGGGGTAAACAAGAGACCCAGTACTTC. This sequence encodes CASSADGGKQETQYF.

The table lists this clonotype with many counts. This chain links TRBV3-1 with TRBJ2-7, with D tentatively TRBD1 (6 bases). The V end was cut by 7 bases, the J end by 2 bases, with 12 bases between. The V gene's germline CDR1 is LGHDT and CDR2 YNNKEL (reference sequence). The CDR3 is 13 residues long. The CDR3 coding sequence is TGTGCCAGCATCAACAGGGAAACCTACGAGCAGTACTTC. Protein sequence: CASINRETYEQYF.

This clonotype was observed a handful of times. The chain is built from TRBV21-1 and TRBJ2-2; TRBD1 is taken as the D call from the table, unchecked against the DNA. TRBV21-1 is termed a pseudogene. The CDR3 has 17 amino acids. The CDR3 DNA reads as TGTGCCAGCAGCAAAAAAGTGGGAGCCCTGAACACCGGGGAGCTGTTTTTT. Translation gives CASSKKVGALNTGELFF.